This is a list of T cell receptor beta chains from one sample in a study of blood T cell repertoires in COVID-19. The table came from immunoSEQ multiplex PCR; TCRdb's copy has only in-frame clones and leaves some out. The data hold roughly 160,000 clones, with about four fifths observed a single time. Sequenced input: peripheral blood. Receptor source: a woman in her sixties or seventies with COVID-19, enrolled during active disease. The CDR3 runs from the conserved cysteine through the conserved F or W. The D gene is left open where the match is weak. Clone size is given for some rows only: seen once, a few or many times, or a class if the clone is expanded.

>-|TRBJ2-1|TRBV20-1|TRBD2
TGCAGTGCTAGTGGGGTGCCGGGGGGTCAGGATGAGCAGTTCTTC
CSASGVPGGQDEQFF
>-|TRBJ2-5|TRBV6-5|-
TGTGCCAGCAGTACAATCAGAGACTACCAAGAGACCCAGTACTTC
CASSTIRDYQETQYF
>-|TRBJ2-2|TRBV4-1|TRBD1
TGCGCCAGCAGCCATACAGGGGCGAACACCGGGGAGCTGTTTTTT
CASSHTGANTGELFF
>-|TRBJ1-3|TRBV4-1|-
TGCGCCAGCAGCCAAGGGGGGCAGGGTGGAAACACCATATATTTT
CASSQGGQGGNTIYF
>-|TRBJ2-3|TRBV2|-
TGTGCCAGCAGTGTGGGGAGTCGGGATACGCAGTATTTT
CASSVGSRDTQYF
>once|TRBJ1-6|TRBV27|TRBD1
TGTGCCAGCAGTTTATTGGTTAGGACAGGGTTGAGGTCACCCCTCCACTTT
CASSLLVRTGLRSPLHF
>-|TRBJ1-6|TRBV6-4|-
TGTGCCATCTACCCTGGGGCTATACAGGGTTGGGCAACCCTCCACTTT
CAIYPGAIQGWATLHF
>-|TRBJ2-7|TRBV6-5|TRBD1
TGTGCCAGCAGCGACACGGGACAGATCTCCTACGAGCAGTACTTC
CASSDTGQISYEQYF
>-|TRBJ1-3|TRBV7-6|-
TGTGCCAGCAGCTCCCCGGAGCAGGGCGATTCTGGAAACACCATATATTTT
CASSSPEQGDSGNTIYF
>-|TRBJ1-1|TRBV9|TRBD1
TGTGCCAGCAGCGTCAACGGACAGGGCGACTTGGCTTTCTTT
CASSVNGQGDLAFF
>medium-sized|TRBJ2-5|TRBV6-8|TRBD1
TGTGCCAGCAGAGACAGGGGGCGAGAGACCCAGTACTTC
CASRDRGRETQYF
>-|TRBJ2-3|TRBV11-3|-
TGTGCCAGCAGCTTAGAAAACAGTAAGGCAGATACGCAGTATTTT
CASSLENSKADTQYF
>-|TRBJ1-1|TRBV11-1|TRBD1
TGTGCCAGCAGCTGGACAGGGGGCGGGGGCACTGAAGCTTTCTTT
CASSWTGGGGTEAFF
>-|TRBJ2-1|TRBV11-3|TRBD2
TGTGCCAGCAGCTTGGAGGGGACTAGCGGGGGGACCAATGAGCAGTTCTTC
CASSLEGTSGGTNEQFF
>-|TRBJ1-3|TRBV19|-
TGTGCCACGCAGGGGCAGTCTGGAAACACCATATATTTT
CATQGQSGNTIYF
>once|TRBJ1-2|TRBV2|-
TGTGCCAGCAGGCTAGGGGCGACTAACTATGGCTACACCTTC
CASRLGATNYGYTF
>-|TRBJ2-3|TRBV19|TRBD1
TGTGCCAGTAGTATCGGGACAGGGAACACAGATACGCAGTATTTT
CASSIGTGNTDTQYF
>once|TRBJ1-1|TRBV28|-
TGTGCCAGCGTTGGAGGGGTACCTAGGGCTGAAGCTTTCTTT
CASVGGVPRAEAFF
>-|TRBJ2-1|TRBV18|-
TGTGCCAGCTCCCCTGGCCGGGCTACAGGGAATGAGCAGTTCTTC
CASSPGRATGNEQFF
>-|TRBJ2-7|TRBV6-5|TRBD1
TGTGCCAGCAGGGGACCGGGACAGGTCTCCTACGAGCAGTACTTC
CASRGPGQVSYEQYF
>-|TRBJ2-1|TRBV2|TRBD2
TGTGCCAGCTTGAGCGGGGGGTGGTATGAGCAGTTCTTC
CASLSGGWYEQFF
>-|TRBJ2-5|TRBV7-6|TRBD2
TGTGCCAGCAGCCCGGGCCTAGCGGGGGGGCCAAGGACCCAGTACTTC
CASSPGLAGGPRTQYF
>-|TRBJ1-2|TRBV7-2|-
TGTGCCAGCAGCCTGGTGGGAGCTGAAGGCTACACCTTC
CASSLVGAEGYTF
>-|TRBJ2-7|TRBV18|-
TGTGCCAGCTCACCACTTATCAGCGGGTTCGAGGTGAACGAGCAGTACTTC
CASSPLISGFEVNEQYF
>-|TRBJ2-2|TRBV11-2|-
TGTGCCAGCAGCTTAGCAGGGCTTACCGGGGAGCTGTTTTTT
CASSLAGLTGELFF
>few|TRBJ2-2|TRBV10-3|TRBD2
TGTGCCATCAGTGGACTAGCGGGGGGCATAGACACCGGGGAGCTGTTTTTT
CAISGLAGGIDTGELFF
>-|TRBJ2-2|TRBV2|-
TGTGCCAGCACCCGTGAGACCGGGGAGCTGTTTTTT
CASTRETGELFF
>-|TRBJ2-2|TRBV19|TRBD1
TGTGCCAGTAGTATCGGACAGGCGAACACCGGGGAGCTGTTTTTT
CASSIGQANTGELFF
>-|TRBJ1-5|TRBV19|TRBD1
TGTGCCAGTAGGAAAAACGCGGGACAGACTAATCAGCCCCAGCATTTT
CASRKNAGQTNQPQHF
>-|TRBJ2-5|TRBV24-1|TRBD1
TGTGCCACCAGTAGAGGACAGGCCCTACAAGAGACCCAGTACTTC
CATSRGQALQETQYF
>once|TRBJ2-1|TRBV29-1|TRBD1
TGCAGCGTTTGGCTCTCTGGGACAGGGATGCATGAGCAGTTCTTC
CSVWLSGTGMHEQFF
>few|TRBJ1-1|TRBV9|-
TGTGCCAGCAGCGTAGACATATCCACCGATGAAGCTTTCTTT
CASSVDISTDEAFF
>-|TRBJ1-6|TRBV6-2/TRBV6-3|-
TGTGCCAGCAGTTACGAGTCACCCCTCCACTTT
CASSYESPLHF
>-|TRBJ1-4|TRBV19|TRBD1
TGTGCCAGTAGTATCTGGACAGGGGCTAATGAAAAACTGTTTTTT
CASSIWTGANEKLFF
>-|TRBJ2-1|TRBV5-6|TRBD1
TGTGCCAGCAGCTTGCAGGGGGCTTACAATGAGCAGTTCTTC
CASSLQGAYNEQFF
>-|TRBJ1-2|TRBV3-1/TRBV3-2|-
TGTGCCAGCGCATCGGCGGACAGAGGGTATGGCTACACCTTC
CASASADRGYGYTF
>once|TRBJ2-1|TRBV18|TRBD2
TGTGCCAGCTCACGGGGACTAGCGGCTTACAATGAGCAGTTCTTC
CASSRGLAAYNEQFF
>-|TRBJ2-1|TRBV28|TRBD1
TGTGCCACCAGACAGGGAAGCTCCTACAATGAGCAGTTCTTC
CATRQGSSYNEQFF
>-|TRBJ1-2|TRBV7-8|TRBD1
TGTGCCAGCAGCCTGGTAGGGGGACAGGGGGCGAACTATGGCTACACCTTC
CASSLVGGQGANYGYTF
>few|TRBJ2-4|TRBV6-6|TRBD2
TGTGCCAGCAGTGTCCTCCCCGGGGGGATAAACATTCAGTACTTC
CASSVLPGGINIQYF